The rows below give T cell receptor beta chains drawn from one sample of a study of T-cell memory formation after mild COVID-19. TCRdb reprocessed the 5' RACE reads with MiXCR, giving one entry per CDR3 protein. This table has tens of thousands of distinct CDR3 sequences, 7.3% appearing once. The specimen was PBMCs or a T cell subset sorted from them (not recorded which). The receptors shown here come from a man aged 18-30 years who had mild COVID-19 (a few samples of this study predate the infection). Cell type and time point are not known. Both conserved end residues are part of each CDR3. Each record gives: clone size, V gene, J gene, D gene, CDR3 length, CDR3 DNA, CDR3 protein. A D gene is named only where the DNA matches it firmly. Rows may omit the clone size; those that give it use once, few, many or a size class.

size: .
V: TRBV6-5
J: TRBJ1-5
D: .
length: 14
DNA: TGTGCCAGCAGTTACTGGTTGGGGGATCAGCCCCAGCATTTT
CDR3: CASSYWLGDQPQHF

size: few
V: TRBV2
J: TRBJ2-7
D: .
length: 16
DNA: TGTGCCAGCAGTAGATCCCGCCAGGCCGGGTGGTTGGAGCAGTACTTC
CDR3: CASSRSRQAGWLEQYF

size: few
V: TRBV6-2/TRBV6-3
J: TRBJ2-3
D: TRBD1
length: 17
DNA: TGTGCCAGCAGTTACCAATACCCAGGGGGTAGCACAGATACGCAGTATTTT
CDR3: CASSYQYPGGSTDTQYF

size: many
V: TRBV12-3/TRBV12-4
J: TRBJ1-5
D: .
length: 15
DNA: TGTGCCAGCAGTCCTCCCGGGACCAGCAATCAGCCCCAGCATTTT
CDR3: CASSPPGTSNQPQHF

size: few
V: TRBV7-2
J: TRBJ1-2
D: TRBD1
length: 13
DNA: TGTGCCAGCACCTTGACAGGGAACTATGGCTACACCTTC
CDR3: CASTLTGNYGYTF

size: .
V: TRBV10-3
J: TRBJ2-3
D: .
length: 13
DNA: TGTGCCATCAAAGTACAGGGCACAGATACGCAGTATTTT
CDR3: CAIKVQGTDTQYF

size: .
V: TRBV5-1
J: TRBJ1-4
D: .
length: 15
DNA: TGCGCCAGCAGCCTCCGACTGGCGAGTAATGAAAAACTGTTTTTT
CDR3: CASSLRLASNEKLFF

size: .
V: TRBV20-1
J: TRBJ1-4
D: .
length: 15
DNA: TGCAGTGTGAGGGGCAGGGTAACATCTAATGAAAAACTGTTTTTT
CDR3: CSVRGRVTSNEKLFF

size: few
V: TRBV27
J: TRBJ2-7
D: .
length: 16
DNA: TGTGCCAGCAGTTTAGCCGGACAGTTCTACTCCTACGAGCAGTACTTC
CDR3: CASSLAGQFYSYEQYF

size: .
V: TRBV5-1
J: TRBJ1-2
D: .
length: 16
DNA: TGCGCCAGCAGCCAAGGGACACCCCATCCGGTATGGGGCTACACCTTC
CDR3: CASSQGTPHPVWGYTF

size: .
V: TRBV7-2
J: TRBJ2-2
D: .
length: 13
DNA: TGTGCCAGCAGCGTACAGGGATACGGGGAGCTGTTTTTT
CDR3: CASSVQGYGELFF

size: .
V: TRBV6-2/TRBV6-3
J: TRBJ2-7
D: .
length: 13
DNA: TGTGCCAGCAGTTACTACAGGACTCACGTGCAGGACTTC
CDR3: CASSYYRTHVQDF

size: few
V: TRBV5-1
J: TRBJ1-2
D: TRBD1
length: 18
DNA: TGCGCCAGCAGCTTGGTGTTTCTAGGACAGGGGGCTTCCTATGGCTACACCTTC
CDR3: CASSLVFLGQGASYGYTF

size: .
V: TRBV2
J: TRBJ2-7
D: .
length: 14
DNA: TGTGCCAGCAATTCCAGGCGTTGGCTCGGCGAGCAGTACTTC
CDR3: CASNSRRWLGEQYF

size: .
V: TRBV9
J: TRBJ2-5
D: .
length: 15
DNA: TGTGCCAGCAGCGTCGCAACGGGGGCCCAGGAGACCCAGTACTTC
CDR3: CASSVATGAQETQYF

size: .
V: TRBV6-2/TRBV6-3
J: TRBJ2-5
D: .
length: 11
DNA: TGTGCCAGCAGCCAAGAGGGGACCCAGTACTTC
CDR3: CASSQEGTQYF

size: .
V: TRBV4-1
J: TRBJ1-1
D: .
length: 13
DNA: TGCGCCAGCAGCCAAGATTTGCAGCGGGGAGCTTTCTTT
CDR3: CASSQDLQRGAFF

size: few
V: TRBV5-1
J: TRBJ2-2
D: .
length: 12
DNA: TGCGCCAGCGACGGGAACACCGGGGAGCTGTTTTTT
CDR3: CASDGNTGELFF

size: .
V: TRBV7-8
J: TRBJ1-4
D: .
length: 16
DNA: TGTGCCAGCAGCCCATACAGGGTTGCAACTAATGAAAAACTGTTTTTT
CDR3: CASSPYRVATNEKLFF

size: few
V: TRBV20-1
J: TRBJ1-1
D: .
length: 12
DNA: TGCAGTGCGGGAAATCAGGGTGCGGTGGCTTTCTTT
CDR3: CSAGNQGAVAFF

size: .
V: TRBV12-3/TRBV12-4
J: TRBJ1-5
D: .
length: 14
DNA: TGTGCCAGCACCGCTACCACAGGGCTAGGGCCCCAGCATTTT
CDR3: CASTATTGLGPQHF

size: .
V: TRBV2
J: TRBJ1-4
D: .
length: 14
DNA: TGTGCCATCAGTGAAGCTAACGGCTTAGGGGAACTGTTTTTT
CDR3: CAISEANGLGELFF

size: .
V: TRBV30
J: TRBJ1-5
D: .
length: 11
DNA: TGTGCCTACCGGGACGGACGAGCCCAGCATTTT
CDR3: CAYRDGRAQHF

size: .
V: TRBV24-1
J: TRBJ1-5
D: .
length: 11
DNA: TGTGCCACCAGTGTAGGAGGGGCCCAGCATTTT
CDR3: CATSVGGAQHF

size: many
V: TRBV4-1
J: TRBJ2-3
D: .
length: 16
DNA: TGCGCCAGCAGCCAAGAGGGCCCTCCGAACACAGATACGCAGTATTTT
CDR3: CASSQEGPPNTDTQYF

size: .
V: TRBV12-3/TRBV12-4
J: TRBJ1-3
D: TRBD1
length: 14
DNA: TGTGCCAGCAGTTTATCAGGGGGCGACTACACCATATATTTT
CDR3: CASSLSGGDYTIYF

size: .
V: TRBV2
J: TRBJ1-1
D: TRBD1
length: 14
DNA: TGTGCCAGCACAACGGGACAGTTGAACACTGAAGCTTTCTTT
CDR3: CASTTGQLNTEAFF

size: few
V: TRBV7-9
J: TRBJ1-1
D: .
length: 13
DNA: TGTGCCAGCAGCTTTGGGGACGGCACTGAAGCTTTCTTT
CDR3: CASSFGDGTEAFF

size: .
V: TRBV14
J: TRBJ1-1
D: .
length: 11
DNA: TGTGCCAGCAGCCAAGCATCCGAAGCTTTCTTT
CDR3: CASSQASEAFF

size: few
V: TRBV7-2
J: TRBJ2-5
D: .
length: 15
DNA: TGTGCCAGCAGCCCCTCGCGGGCCCCCACGGAGACCCAGTACTTC
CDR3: CASSPSRAPTETQYF

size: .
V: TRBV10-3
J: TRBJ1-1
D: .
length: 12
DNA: TGTGCCATCAGTAAGGTTGGCACTGAAGCTTTCTTT
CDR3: CAISKVGTEAFF

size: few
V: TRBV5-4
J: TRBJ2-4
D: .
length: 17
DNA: TGTGCCAGCAGCTCAGGGCGAAAGGGCCTCTTTCAGGACATTCAGTACTTC
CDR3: CASSSGRKGLFQDIQYF

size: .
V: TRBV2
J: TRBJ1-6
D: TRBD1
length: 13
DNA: TGTGCCAGCAGTTACTGGACAGGGAAGGACCTCCACTTT
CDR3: CASSYWTGKDLHF

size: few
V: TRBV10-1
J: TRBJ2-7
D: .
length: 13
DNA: TGCGCCAGCAGTGAACTAGGCACCTACGAGCAGTACTTC
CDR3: CASSELGTYEQYF

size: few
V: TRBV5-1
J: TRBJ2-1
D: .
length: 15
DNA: TGCGCCAGCAGCTTGGCTAGCGTGGGTTACAATGAGCAGTTCTTC
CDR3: CASSLASVGYNEQFF

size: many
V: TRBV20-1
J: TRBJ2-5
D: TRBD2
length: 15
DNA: TGCAGTGCCCTTAGCGGGGGGACCTTCCAAGAGACCCAGTACTTC
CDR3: CSALSGGTFQETQYF

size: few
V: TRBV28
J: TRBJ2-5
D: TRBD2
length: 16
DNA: TGTGCCAGCAGTGTCCTTCTAGCGGACAACCAAGAGACCCAGTACTTC
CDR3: CASSVLLADNQETQYF

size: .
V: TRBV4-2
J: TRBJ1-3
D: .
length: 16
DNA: TGTGCCAGCAGCCAAGTGGAGGCCGACTCTGGAAACACCATATATTTT
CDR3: CASSQVEADSGNTIYF

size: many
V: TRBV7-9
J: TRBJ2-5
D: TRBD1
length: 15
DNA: TGTGCCAGCAGCCCCACAGGGGGCTACCAAGAGACCCAGTACTTC
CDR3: CASSPTGGYQETQYF

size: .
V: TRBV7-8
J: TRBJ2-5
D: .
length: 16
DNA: TGTGCCAGCACCTACGGTCCCTCTGGCCCGGCGGAGACCCAGTACTTC
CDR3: CASTYGPSGPAETQYF

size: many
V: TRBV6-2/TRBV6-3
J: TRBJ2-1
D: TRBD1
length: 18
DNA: TGTGCCAGCAGATCCCGGGACAGGGGCGTCCCCCGGAACAATGAGCAGTTCTTC
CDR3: CASRSRDRGVPRNNEQFF

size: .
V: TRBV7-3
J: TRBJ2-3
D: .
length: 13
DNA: TGTGCCAGCAGCTCCGGCCGGGGAGATACGCAGTATTTT
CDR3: CASSSGRGDTQYF

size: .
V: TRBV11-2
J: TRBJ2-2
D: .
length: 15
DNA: TGTGCCAGCAGCTTATTCCGGGGACGGACCGGGGAGCTGTTTTTT
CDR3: CASSLFRGRTGELFF

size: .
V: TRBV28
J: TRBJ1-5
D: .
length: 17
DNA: TGTGCCACCAAGACTGGGGAACTCCCTCTTCGGGGTCAGCCCCAGCATTTT
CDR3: CATKTGELPLRGQPQHF

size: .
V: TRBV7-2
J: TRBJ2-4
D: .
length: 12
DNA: TGTGCCAGCACCTCCACAGGGAACATTCAGTACTTC
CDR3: CASTSTGNIQYF

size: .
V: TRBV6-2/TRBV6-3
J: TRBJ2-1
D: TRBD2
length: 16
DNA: TGTGCCAGCAACGGGGGGGCCTCGACCAGCTCAGGTGAGCAGTTCTTC
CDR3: CASNGGASTSSGEQFF

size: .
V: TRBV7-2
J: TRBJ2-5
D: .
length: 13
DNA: TGTGCCAGCAGCTCCAGGGTCCAAGAGACCCAGTACTTC
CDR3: CASSSRVQETQYF

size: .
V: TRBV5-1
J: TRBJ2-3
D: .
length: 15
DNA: TGCGCCAGCAGCTTGCTACAGGCGGTAGCAGATACGCAGTATTTT
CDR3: CASSLLQAVADTQYF

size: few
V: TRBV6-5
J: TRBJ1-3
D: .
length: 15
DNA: TGTGCCAGCAGTTACTCTCGGGGCCACGGAAACACCATATATTTT
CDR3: CASSYSRGHGNTIYF

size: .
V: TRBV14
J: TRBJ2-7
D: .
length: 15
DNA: TGTGCCAGCAGCCAAGTCCGGGACACCTCCTACGAGCAGTACTTC
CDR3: CASSQVRDTSYEQYF